Sequencing of this TCR beta chain was carried out in a study of cytotoxic CD8 clonotypes in ibrutinib-treated CLL. Study conclusions and caveats: Private clonotypes, not public ones, expanded at ibrutinib response.

Sequenced by immunoSEQ multiplex PCR; TCRdb stores in-frame clones only, minus some. This table holds roughly 250,000 clones, under 75% found once. For this clone: Its antigen is not identified. The junction does not match germline at one end; this may be a read error.

The TCR was taken from a human donor with chronic lymphocytic leukemia. The material was PBMCs, obtained after 24 months of ibrutinib treatment.

CDR3 sequence reads: CASSLEVYSGTNEQFF. The CDR3 DNA reads as TGTGCTAGCAGCTTAGAAGTATATTCGGGGACCAATGAGCAGTTCTTC. This sequence joins TRBV7-7 and TRBJ2-1; the D gene could be TRBD1 or TRBD2 (5 bases each). The germline gives CDR1 SSHAT, CDR2 FNYEAQ (reference sequence). The CDR3 has 16 amino acids. Together with reference TRBV7-7 and TRBJ2-1, the CDR3 gives the full variable domain: GAGVSQSPRYKVTKRGQDVTLRCDPISSHATLYWYQQALGQGPEFLTYFNYEAQPDKSGLPSDRFSAERPEGSISTLTIQRTEQRDSAMYRCASSLEVYSGTNEQFFGPGTRLTVL.